This entry concerns a single TCR beta chain. Its antigen is unidentified. From the germline J gene comes the end of the CDR3, since the read stops 3 residues before it. Using immunoSEQ multiplex PCR, the repertoire was profiled, and TCRdb retains in-frame clones only, with some absent. The data list 23,000 or so clones, none observed once; about 9.2% falls to the top ten. V lost 4 bases and J lost 6; bases outside the gene matches: 10. From germline, CDR1 is SEHNR and CDR2 FQNEAQ (reference sequence). CDR3 length equals 15 residues. This sample is part of a study of T cell clonality in common variable immunodeficiency. Study-level results: Links between repertoire features and CVID complications were heterogeneity-limited. CVID subjects shared fewer TCRbeta clones than healthy controls did. Fewer deletions and N-nucleotide insertions were reportedly seen in common variable immunodeficiency TCR beta sequences.

The clonotype was recovered from a human donor with common variable immunodeficiency. The J gene is TRBJ2-7, the V gene TRBV7-9; 9 bases line up with TRBD2. The sequencing sample was made of peripheral blood mononuclear cells. The CDR3 DNA, read in part, is TGTGCCAGCAGCTCCGTCGGACTAGCGAGAAGCGAG. Translated: CASSSVGLARSE. The complete CDR3 protein is CASSSVGLARSEQYF. Full variable domain (missing parts from reference TRBV7-9 and TRBJ2-7): DTGVSQNPRHKITKRGQNVTFRCDPISEHNRLYWYRQTLGQGPEFLTYFQNEAQLEKSRLLSDRFSAERPKGSFSTLEIQRTEQGDSAMYLCASSSVGLARSEQYFGPGTRLTVT.